Listed here are 27 T cell receptor beta chains from one sample, sequenced in a study of CD8+ T cells in alopecia areata. Reverse transcribed after extraction, RNA yielded cDNA as the sequencing template. Clones were read by immunoSEQ multiplex PCR, and TCRdb kept only the in-frame ones, dropping some. The sample holds hundreds of thousands of clones; 50% to 70% are singletons and the top ten take just over 0.45%. The sequenced sample was CD4+ T cells sorted from blood, obtained at week 0. The receptors were gathered from a human donor with alopecia areata.

Note on this clone: A read error may produce the germline difference seen at one junction end. V usage is TRBV4-1 and J usage is TRBJ2-3; no reliable D call. This CDR3 comprises 14 residues. CDR1 is MGHRA, CDR2 YSYEKL, per germline. The CDR3 DNA sequence: TGTGCCAGCAGCCAAGCAACTAGCACAGATACGCAGTATTTT. This translates into CASSQATSTDTQYF.

This chain joins TRBV4-1 and TRBJ2-5; possibly TRBD2 for D (5 bases). The CDR3 spans 19 residues. Germline lookup yields CDR1 MGHRA and CDR2 YSYEKL. Trimming shortened V by 4 bases and J by 0 bases, and 24 bases separated the two germline ends. CDR3 coding DNA: TGCGCCAGCAGCCTTCACCCTTTGGTGGGAAGGGAGTACCAAGAGACCCAGTACTTC. Protein product: CASSLHPLVGREYQETQYF.

The CDR3 region has the DNA TGCGCCTCCCGTTATGCCGTCACAGATACGCAGTATTTT. Translation: CASRYAVTDTQYF. The chain carries TRBV5-1 and TRBJ2-3; no clear D gene. V was trimmed by 10 bases and J by 2 bases, leaving 14 bases between them. CDR1 and CDR2 from the germline V gene are SGHRS and YFSETQ. The CDR3 runs to 13 residues.

This clone was seen a single time. The chain joins TRBV2 to TRBJ2-2; no definite D call. Trimming removed 9 bases at V and 7 bases at J, with 6 bases between. CDR3 length equals 10 residues. Germline CDR1 SNHLY, CDR2 FYNNEI. CDR3 in amino acids: CASGDGELFF. The CDR3 DNA reads TGTGCCAGTGGGGACGGGGAGCTGTTTTTT.

The V gene is TRBV19, the J gene TRBJ2-1; 9 nucleotides match TRBD2. Germline CDR1 reads LNHDA; CDR2 reads SQIVND (reference sequence). This CDR3 contains 15 residues. The ends lost 8 bases at V and 8 bases at J; junction bases unmatched: 13. CDR3 coding DNA: TGTGCCAGTTTAAAGGGTGGCGGGGGGGCCGATGAGCAGTTCTTC. Its protein is CASLKGGGGADEQFF. The full variable domain, rest sourced from reference TRBV19 and TRBJ2-1, is DGGITQSPKYLFRKEGQNVTLSCEQNLNHDAMYWYRQDPGQGLRLIYYSQIVNDFQKGDIAEGYSVSREKKESFPLTVTSAQKNPTAFYLCASLKGGGGADEQFFGPGTRLTVL.

This clone has a single count. The V call is TRBV6-5, the J call TRBJ2-5, with D unclear. The germline V and J ends were trimmed by 5 bases and 5 bases, with 9 bases remaining between them. The CDR3 extends over 12 amino acids. CDR1 and CDR2 from the germline V gene are MNHEY and SVGAGI. CDR3 in DNA: TGTGCCAGCAGTAACCTAGAGGAGACCCAGTACTTC. It translates to CASSNLEETQYF.

In this sample, this clone turned up a few times. The gene calls are TRBV4-2 and TRBJ2-7; the match to TRBD2 covers 12 bases. Trimming at V came to 5 bases and at J to 0 bases, leaving 2 bases not matched to a gene. The CDR3 runs to 15 residues. Germline assignment: CDR1 LGHNA and CDR2 YNFKEQ. The CDR3: CASSETSGGSYEQYF. CDR3 DNA: TGTGCCAGCAGCGAGACTAGCGGGGGCTCCTACGAGCAGTACTTC.

V gene TRBV25-1 combines with J gene TRBJ2-3; D is unclear. V was clipped by 3 bases and J by 1 base, with 8 bases between them. The germline CDR1 and CDR2 sequences are MGHDK and SYGVNS. This CDR3 is built from 14 residues. The CDR3: CASSEFAGTDTQYF. The CDR3 DNA reads as TGTGCCAGCAGTGAGTTCGCAGGCACAGATACGCAGTATTTT. Complete variable domain (other parts from reference TRBV25-1 and TRBJ2-3): EADIYQTPRYLVIGTGKKITLECSQTMGHDKMYWYQQDPGMELHLIHYSYGVNSTEKGDLSSESTVSRIRTEHFPLTLESARPSHTSQYLCASSEFAGTDTQYFGPGTRLTVL.

The chain recombines TRBV9 with TRBJ2-7; TRBD2 agrees at 8 bases. This CDR3 comprises 14 residues. Germline-derived CDR1 and CDR2 are SGDLS and YYNGEE. V lost 0 bases, J lost 3 bases, and 2 bases stayed unmatched. DNA of the CDR3: TGTGCCAGCAGCGTAGACGGGAGGGGCTACGAGCAGTACTTC. Its translation is CASSVDGRGYEQYF.

The table lists this clone with a few counts. The chain carries TRBV30 and TRBJ1-3; D not certain. CDR3 length equals 16 residues. Germline V gene lookup returns CDR1 GTSNPN and CDR2 SVGIG (reference sequence). The V and J ends lost 0 bases and 2 bases respectively, with 14 bases between them. CDR3 nucleotides: TGTGCCTGGAGTGTACGGTCTTTGGGTGCTGGAAACACCATATATTTT. It codes for CAWSVRSLGAGNTIYF.

The CDR3 nucleotides read TGTGCCAGCAGCTTAGCGCGCCGGGGGTACAATGAGCAGTTCTTC. This gives the protein CASSLARRGYNEQFF. The chain joins TRBV7-6 to TRBJ2-1, with TRBD2 as a possible D gene (6 bases). Trimming left V 0 bases short and J 4 bases short, with 10 bases between. This CDR3 contains 15 residues. Germline V gene sequence: CDR1 SGHVS, CDR2 FNYEAQ.

The chain couples TRBV20-1 to TRBJ1-1; the D is unclear. Trimming removed 6 bases at V and 7 bases at J, with 12 bases between. The CDR3 length is 11 residues. The germline V gene has CDR1 DFQATT and CDR2 SNEGSKA (reference sequence). This chain's CDR3 is CSALGRLEAFF. In nucleotides, the CDR3 is TGCAGTGCGTTAGGACGGCTTGAAGCTTTCTTT.

This chain joins TRBV9 and TRBJ2-5, with D perhaps matching TRBD1 or TRBD2 (5 bases each). Germline lookup yields CDR1 SGDLS and CDR2 YYNGEE. Deletions cut 0 bases from V and 2 bases from J, with 17 bases between. This CDR3 region has 17 residues. CDR3 sequence: CASSVGGAGPFQETQYF. The CDR3 DNA reads as TGTGCCAGCAGCGTAGGAGGGGCAGGCCCTTTTCAAGAGACCCAGTACTTC.

The CDR3 sequence is CSVVSGLNEKLFF. CDR3 bases: TGCAGCGTTGTTTCGGGGTTAAATGAAAAACTGTTTTTT. V is TRBV29-1 and J is TRBJ1-4; D is undetermined. Trimming left V 4 bases short and J 5 bases short, with 11 bases between. Germline-derived CDR1 and CDR2 are SQVTM and ANQGSEA. The CDR3 spans 13 residues.

J is TRBJ2-3 and V is TRBV29-1, with 9 bases aligning to TRBD1. Germline values: CDR1 SQVTM, CDR2 ANQGSEA. The ends lost 0 bases at V and 4 bases at J; junction bases unmatched: 2. The CDR3 length is 14 residues. DNA of the CDR3: TGCAGCGTTGAAGACGACAGGGGGGCAGATACGCAGTATTTT. This gives the protein CSVEDDRGADTQYF.

The CDR3 coding sequence is TGCGCCAGCAACCCCGGGACTAGCGGGGGGGCCTACGAGCAGTACTTC. As protein: CASNPGTSGGAYEQYF. V and J are TRBV5-1 and TRBJ2-7; 16 bases are shared with TRBD2. The length of the CDR3 is 16 residues. The ends lost 6 bases at V and 2 bases at J; junction bases unmatched: 5. In germline, CDR1 is SGHRS, CDR2 YFSETQ.

This clone was observed a few times. This chain uses TRBV6-1 with TRBJ2-1; D remains unclear. The CDR3 spans 13 residues. Trimming stripped 5 bases from V and 6 bases from J, with 11 bases between. Germline CDR1 reads MNHNS; CDR2 reads SASEGT. CDR3 in amino acids: CASSPVNFNEQFF. The DNA of the CDR3 is TGTGCCAGCAGTCCTGTAAACTTCAATGAGCAGTTCTTC.

The J gene is TRBJ1-2, the V gene TRBV19; no clear D gene. V was shortened by 5 bases and J by 3 bases, with 7 bases between the two germline ends. This CDR3 region has 12 residues. Germline V gene lookup returns CDR1 LNHDA and CDR2 SQIVND (reference sequence). CDR3 in DNA: TGTGCCAGTAGTGGCGCTGACTATGGCTACACCTTC. Translation: CASSGADYGYTF.

The chain employs TRBV11-2 and TRBJ2-1; D possibly corresponds to TRBD1 (5 bases). V was cut by 1 base and J by 4 bases, with 11 bases left in between. This CDR3 region has 15 residues. Germline-derived CDR1 and CDR2 are SGHAT and FQNNGV. In DNA form, the CDR3 reads TGTGCCAGCAGCTTAGTAAGTGGGGCGTACAATGAGCAGTTCTTC. Amino acids: CASSLVSGAYNEQFF. Combining the CDR3 with reference TRBV11-2 and TRBJ2-1 gives the whole variable domain EAGVAQSPRYKIIEKRQSVAFWCNPISGHATLYWYQQILGQGPKLLIQFQNNGVVDDSQLPKDRFSAERLKGVDSTLKIQPAKLEDSAVYLCASSLVSGAYNEQFFGPGTRLTVL.

This clone was found a few times. The V and J genes are TRBV5-6 and TRBJ2-5; the D is unclear. The CDR3 runs to 12 residues. Germline lookup yields CDR1 SGHDT and CDR2 YYEEEE. Trimming removed 1 base from V and 3 bases from J, with 4 bases in between. In DNA, the CDR3 is TGTGCCAGCAGCTTGTGGGAAGAGACCCAGTACTTC. Translated: CASSLWEETQYF.

The genes are TRBV2 and TRBJ1-6; 7 bases agree with TRBD1. Germline V gene data show CDR1 as SNHLY and CDR2 as FYNNEI. The CDR3 totals 16 residues. J gave up 3 bases and V 3 bases, and 5 bases lay outside the gene matches. The CDR3, as DNA: TGTGCCAGCAGTGACCCGGGACAGCTCTATAATTCACCCCTCCACTTT. It is translated as CASSDPGQLYNSPLHF.

J is TRBJ2-5 and V is TRBV19; D unclear. The V end was cut by 9 bases, the J end by 0 bases, with 5 bases between. Germline V gene sequence: CDR1 LNHDA, CDR2 SQIVND (reference sequence). The CDR3 loop spans 11 amino acids. CDR3 in DNA: TGTGCCAGCAAGTACCAAGAGACCCAGTACTTC. Translated: CASKYQETQYF.

V usage is TRBV14 and J usage is TRBJ1-1, with TRBD1 matching over 9 bases. This CDR3 is built from 16 residues. V was pared by 3 bases and J by 0 bases, with 5 bases of the junction left unmatched. Germline V gene lookup returns CDR1 SGHDN and CDR2 FVKESK. The CDR3 DNA reads TGTGCCAGCAGCCAGGGACAGGGTTTCGTGAACACTGAAGCTTTCTTT. It specifies CASSQGQGFVNTEAFF.

The gene calls are TRBV7-2 and TRBJ2-3; D gene uncertain. The CDR3 totals 15 residues. Germline V gives CDR1 SGHTA, CDR2 FQGNSA. Trimming took 1 base from V and 0 from J, leaving 8 bases between them. The CDR3 DNA reads TGTGCCAGCAGCTTAGAGTCCCAGAGCACAGATACGCAGTATTTT. Translating it yields CASSLESQSTDTQYF.

This sequence joins TRBV5-1 and TRBJ2-1; 11 nucleotides agree with TRBD1. V trimming: 4 bases; J trimming: 2 bases; junction bases outside the gene matches: 2. The germline gives CDR1 SGHRS, CDR2 YFSETQ. This CDR3 is built from 15 residues. As DNA, the CDR3 is TGCGCCAGCAGCAGGACAGGGGGCACCTACAATGAGCAGTTCTTC. Its translation: CASSRTGGTYNEQFF.

The chain employs TRBV6-1 and TRBJ2-3; D is perhaps TRBD2 (5 bases). Germline CDR1 MNHNS, CDR2 SASEGT. Between the trimmed V and J ends, which lost 8 bases and 4 bases, there was a span of 19 bases. The CDR3 covers 15 residues. The CDR3 spells CASGTLARGADTQYF. The CDR3 DNA sequence: TGTGCCAGCGGCACCCTAGCTCGGGGAGCAGATACGCAGTATTTT.

This chain links TRBV4-1 with TRBJ2-5, with unresolved D. Germline CDR1 MGHRA, CDR2 YSYEKL. This CDR3 contains 16 residues. V lost 2 bases, J lost 3 bases, and 16 bases lay in between. In DNA form, the CDR3 reads TGCGCCAGCAGCCAAAGTCCCCAGAGAATCGAAGAGACCCAGTACTTC. It encodes CASSQSPQRIEETQYF.